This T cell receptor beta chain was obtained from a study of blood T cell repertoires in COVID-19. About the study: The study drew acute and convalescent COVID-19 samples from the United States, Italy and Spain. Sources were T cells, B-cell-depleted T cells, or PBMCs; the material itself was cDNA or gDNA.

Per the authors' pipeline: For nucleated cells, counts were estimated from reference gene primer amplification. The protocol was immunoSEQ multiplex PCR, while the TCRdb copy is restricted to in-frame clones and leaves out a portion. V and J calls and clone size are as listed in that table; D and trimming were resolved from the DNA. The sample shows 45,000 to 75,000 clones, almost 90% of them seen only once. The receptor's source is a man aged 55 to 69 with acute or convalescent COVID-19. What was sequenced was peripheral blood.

The CDR3 here is CASSVDRYSPLHF. The CDR3 nucleotides are TGTGCCAGCAGCGTGGACAGGTACTCACCCCTCCACTTT. The rearrangement joins TRBV5-4 to TRBJ1-6; TRBD1 matches 7 bases. This CDR3 region has 13 residues. Germline V CDR1 and CDR2: SGHNT, YYREEE (reference sequence). Trimming cost V 4 bases and J 10 bases; bases outside gene matches: 5. Complete variable domain (other parts from reference TRBV5-4 and TRBJ1-6): ETGVTQSPTHLIKTRGQQVTLRCSSQSGHNTVSWYQQALGQGPQFIFQYYREEENGRGNFPPRFSGLQFPNYSSELNVNALELDDSALYLCASSVDRYSPLHFGNGTRLTVT.